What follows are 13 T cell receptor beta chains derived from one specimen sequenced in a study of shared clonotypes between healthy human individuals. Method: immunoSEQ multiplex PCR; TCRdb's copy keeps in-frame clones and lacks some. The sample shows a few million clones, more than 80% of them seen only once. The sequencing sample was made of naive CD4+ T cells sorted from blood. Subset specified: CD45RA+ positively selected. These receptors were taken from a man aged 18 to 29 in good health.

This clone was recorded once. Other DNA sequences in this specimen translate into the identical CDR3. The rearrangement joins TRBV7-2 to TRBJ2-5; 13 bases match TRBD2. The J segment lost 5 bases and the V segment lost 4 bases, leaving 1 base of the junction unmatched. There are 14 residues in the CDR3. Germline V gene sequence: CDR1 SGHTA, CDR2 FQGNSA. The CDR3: CASSSLAGGETQYF. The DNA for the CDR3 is TGTGCCAGCAGCTCACTAGCGGGGGGGGAGACCCAGTACTTC.

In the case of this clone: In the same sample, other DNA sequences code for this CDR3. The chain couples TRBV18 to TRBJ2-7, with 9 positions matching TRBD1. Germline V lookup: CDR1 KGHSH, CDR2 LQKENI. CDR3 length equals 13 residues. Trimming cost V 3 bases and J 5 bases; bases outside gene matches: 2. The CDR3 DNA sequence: TGTGCCAGCTCACCGGGACAGGGCGACGAGCAGTACTTC. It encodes CASSPGQGDEQYF.

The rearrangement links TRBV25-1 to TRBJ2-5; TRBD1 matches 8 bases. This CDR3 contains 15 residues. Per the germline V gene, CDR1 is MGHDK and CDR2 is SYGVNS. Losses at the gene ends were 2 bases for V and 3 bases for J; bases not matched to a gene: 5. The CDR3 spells CASSEPGGGEETQYF. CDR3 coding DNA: TGTGCCAGCAGTGAACCAGGGGGCGGGGAAGAGACCCAGTACTTC.

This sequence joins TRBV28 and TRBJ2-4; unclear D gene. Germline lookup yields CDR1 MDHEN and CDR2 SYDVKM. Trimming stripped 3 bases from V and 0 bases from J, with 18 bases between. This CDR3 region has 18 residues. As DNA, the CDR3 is TGTGCCAGCAGTTTCACTATGGGTCAGATACTAGCCAAAAACATTCAGTACTTC. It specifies CASSFTMGQILAKNIQYF.

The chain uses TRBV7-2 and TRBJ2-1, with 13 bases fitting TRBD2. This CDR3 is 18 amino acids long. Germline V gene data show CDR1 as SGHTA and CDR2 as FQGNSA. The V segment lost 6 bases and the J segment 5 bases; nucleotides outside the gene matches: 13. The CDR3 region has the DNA TGTGCCAGCAGTTTTACCGGACTAGCGGGGGTTGGCCACAATGAGCAGTTCTTC. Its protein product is CASSFTGLAGVGHNEQFF.

The CDR3: CASSSRTVRTNTGELFF. The CDR3 DNA reads TGTGCCAGCAGCTCCCGGACAGTGAGAACGAACACCGGGGAGCTGTTTTTT. This chain links TRBV21-1 with TRBJ2-2; TRBD1, the D gene given by the table, was not confirmed from the DNA. TRBV21-1 is an annotated pseudogene. The CDR3 is 17 residues long.

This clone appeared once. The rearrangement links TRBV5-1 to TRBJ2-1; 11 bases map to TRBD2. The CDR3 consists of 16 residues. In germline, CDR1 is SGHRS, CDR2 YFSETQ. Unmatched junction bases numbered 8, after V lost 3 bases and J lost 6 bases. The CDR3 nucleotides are TGCGCCAGCAGCTGGGGGGGACTAGCGGACCTCAATGAGCAGTTCTTC. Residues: CASSWGGLADLNEQFF.

This CDR3 reads CASSQDVGGVGSETQYF. The CDR3 bases are TGCGCCAGCAGCCAAGATGTCGGCGGAGTGGGCTCGGAGACCCAGTACTTC. This chain joins TRBV4-3 and TRBJ2-5; no clear D gene. V lost 0 bases and J lost 5, with 19 bases in between. The germline gives CDR1 LGHNA, CDR2 YSLEER. This CDR3 has 17 amino acids.

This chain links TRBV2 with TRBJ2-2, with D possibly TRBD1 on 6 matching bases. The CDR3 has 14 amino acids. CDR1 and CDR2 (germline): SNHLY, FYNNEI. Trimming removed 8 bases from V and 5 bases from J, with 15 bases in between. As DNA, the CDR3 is TGTGCCAGCGTCACGGGACACAAAACCGGGGAGCTGTTTTTT. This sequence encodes CASVTGHKTGELFF.

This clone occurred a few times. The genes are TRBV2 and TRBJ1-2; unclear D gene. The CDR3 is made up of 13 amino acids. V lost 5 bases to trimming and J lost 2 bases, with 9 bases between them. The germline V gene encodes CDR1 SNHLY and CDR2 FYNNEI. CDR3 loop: CASSQTPNYGYTF. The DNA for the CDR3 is TGTGCCAGCAGTCAGACGCCGAACTATGGCTACACCTTC.

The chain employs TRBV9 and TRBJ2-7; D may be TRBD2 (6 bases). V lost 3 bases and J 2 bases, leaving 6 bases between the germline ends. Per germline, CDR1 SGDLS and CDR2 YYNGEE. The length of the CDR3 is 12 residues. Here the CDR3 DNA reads TGTGCCAGCAGCGCTAGCGCCTACGAGCAGTACTTC. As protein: CASSASAYEQYF.

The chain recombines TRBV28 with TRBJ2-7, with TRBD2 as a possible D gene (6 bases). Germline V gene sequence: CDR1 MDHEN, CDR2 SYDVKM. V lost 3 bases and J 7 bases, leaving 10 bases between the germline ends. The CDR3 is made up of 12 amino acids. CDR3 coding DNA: TGTGCCAGCAGTTTGGTTGGAGGGGAGCAGTACTTC. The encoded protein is CASSLVGGEQYF.

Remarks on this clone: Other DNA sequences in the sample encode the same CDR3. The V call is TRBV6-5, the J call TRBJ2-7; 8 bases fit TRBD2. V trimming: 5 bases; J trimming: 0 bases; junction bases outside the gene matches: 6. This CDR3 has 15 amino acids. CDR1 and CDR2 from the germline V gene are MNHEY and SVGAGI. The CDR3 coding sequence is TGTGCCAGCAGTGCTTTAGCGGGGAGCTCCTACGAGCAGTACTTC. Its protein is CASSALAGSSYEQYF.